The 15 T cell receptor beta chains reported below all come from one sample, sequenced in a study of radiation and T cells in renal cell carcinoma (TCRdb year 2020). The time point label corresponds to: blood 4 weeks post-SBRT, at nephrectomy. What the treatment or condition label conveys for this sample: 15 Gy SBRT to primary tumor, nephrectomy 4 weeks later. Libraries were prepared through the immunoSEQ multiplex PCR assay. TCRdb took over this immuneACCESS table, retaining in-frame rearrangements with V and J assigned. Such tables are incomplete; in checked studies, under half of the missing clones stem from an unresolved V gene, and the remainder is unexplained. The sample data list about 83,000 clones, and approximately 82% of these were observed just once. The top ten constitute about 2.5% of the sample. Material: blood, obtained from a patient whose treatment included radiotherapy and nephrectomy. Every receptor here comes from a woman aged 55-70 years with renal cell carcinoma.

The DNA for the CDR3 is TGTGCCAGCAGCTTACGGGGTGCAGGAAACACCATATATTTT. Its translation is CASSLRGAGNTIYF. J is TRBJ1-3 and V is TRBV7-2; D is undetermined. V was pared by 2 bases and J by 4 bases, with 9 bases between. CDR3 length equals 14 residues. The germline gives CDR1 SGHTA, CDR2 FQGNSA. The full variable domain, rest sourced from reference TRBV7-2 and TRBJ1-3, is GAGVSQSPSNKVTEKGKDVELRCDPISGHTALYWYRQSLGQGLEFLIYFQGNSAPDKSGLPSDRFSAERTGGSVSTLTIQRTQQEDSAVYLCASSLRGAGNTIYFGEGSWLTVV.

This chain connects TRBV6-5 to TRBJ2-3, with 8 bases identical to TRBD2. Germline V gives CDR1 MNHEY, CDR2 SVGAGI. The CDR3 is made up of 15 amino acids. With 5 bases clipped from V and 3 bases from J, the junction kept 7 bases outside the gene matches. The chain's CDR3 is CASSQLGLATDTQYF. In DNA, the CDR3 is TGTGCCAGCAGTCAACTTGGACTAGCTACAGATACGCAGTATTTT.

The chain uses TRBV29-1 and TRBJ2-7; TRBD2 matches at 8 bases. The CDR3 has 12 amino acids. After removal of 3 bases from V and 3 bases from J, the junction contained 1 base not matched to a gene. CDR1 is SQVTM, CDR2 ANQGSEA, per germline. Here the CDR3 DNA reads TGCAGCGTTGACGGGGGGGACTACGAGCAGTACTTC. Encoded protein: CSVDGGDYEQYF.

The chain has TRBV11-2 and TRBJ1-2, with D maybe TRBD1 (6 bases). Germline CDR1 SGHAT, CDR2 FQNNGV. V lost 5 bases and J 6 bases, leaving 7 bases between the germline ends. There are 11 residues in the CDR3. This chain's CDR3 is CASSPGDGYTF. CDR3 DNA: TGTGCCAGCAGCCCAGGGGATGGCTACACCTTC.

V gene TRBV6-1 combines with J gene TRBJ2-3; 8 nucleotides line up with TRBD2. The CDR3 extends over 15 amino acids. In germline, CDR1 is MNHNS, CDR2 SASEGT. The V segment lost 3 bases and the J segment 3 bases; nucleotides outside the gene matches: 5. CDR3: CASSDRGGLTDTQYF. As DNA, the CDR3 is TGTGCCAGCAGTGATCGGGGGGGACTAACAGATACGCAGTATTTT.

The chain combines TRBV4-3 with TRBJ1-5, with D possibly matching TRBD1 (5 bases). The CDR3 extends over 16 amino acids. Germline lookup yields CDR1 LGHNA and CDR2 YSLEER. The V gene lost 1 base and the J gene lost 4 bases, with 14 bases spanning the gap. CDR3 amino acids: CASSQGGRVLNQPQHF. As DNA, the CDR3 is TGCGCCAGCAGCCAAGGGGGCCGGGTCCTTAATCAGCCCCAGCATTTT.

In its sample, this clone was seen once. The gene calls are TRBV11-1 and TRBJ2-3, with D uncertain. CDR1 is SGHAT and CDR2 is FQDESV in the germline V gene (reference sequence). V lost 3 bases, J lost 2 bases, and 12 bases lay in between. The CDR3 contains 15 residues. The CDR3 spells CASSLDRTATDTQYF. The CDR3 DNA sequence: TGTGCCAGCAGCTTGGACCGGACGGCCACAGATACGCAGTATTTT.

The chain employs TRBV15 and TRBJ2-2; D is ambiguous. The CDR3 contains 16 residues. Trimming shortened V by 0 bases and J by 5 bases, and 13 bases separated the two germline ends. Germline CDR1 reads LNHNV; CDR2 reads YYDKDF (reference sequence). The CDR3 sequence is CATSRDEGKGTGELFF. DNA for the CDR3: TGTGCCACCAGCAGAGATGAAGGGAAAGGGACCGGGGAGCTGTTTTTT.

This sequence joins TRBV9 and TRBJ2-7; D is unresolved. This CDR3 has 14 amino acids. CDR1 is SGDLS, CDR2 YYNGEE, per germline. Between the trimmed V and J ends, which lost 0 bases and 2 bases, there was a span of 9 bases. The CDR3 bases are TGTGCCAGCAGCGTAGGGCCGGTCGCCTACGAGCAGTACTTC. Its protein product is CASSVGPVAYEQYF. The whole variable domain, filled in from reference TRBV9 and TRBJ2-7, reads DSGVTQTPKHLITATGQRVTLRCSPRSGDLSVYWYQQSLDQGLQFLIQYYNGEERAKGNILERFSAQQFPDLHSELNLSSLELGDSALYFCASSVGPVAYEQYFGPGTRLTVT.

This chain connects TRBV7-2 to TRBJ2-2; no definite D call. The CDR3 is 14 residues long. Germline V lookup: CDR1 SGHTA, CDR2 FQGNSA. V was pared by 5 bases and J by 0 bases, with 7 bases between. CDR3 sequence (DNA): TGTGCCAGCAGCAGCACCGCGAACACCGGGGAGCTGTTTTTT. Its translation is CASSSTANTGELFF.

The rearrangement links TRBV10-3 to TRBJ1-2; no firm D call. The length of the CDR3 is 12 residues. Trimming removed 6 bases at V and 3 bases at J, with 8 bases between. Germline V gives CDR1 ENHRY, CDR2 SYGVKD. CDR3 region: CAISLQDYGYTF. The DNA for the CDR3 is TGTGCCATCAGCCTACAAGACTATGGCTACACCTTC.

This chain joins TRBV2 and TRBJ2-2, with D perhaps given as TRBD1 or TRBD2 (5 bases each). There are 13 residues in the CDR3. Germline V gives CDR1 SNHLY, CDR2 FYNNEI. V lost 8 bases and J lost 6, with 13 bases in between. CDR3 DNA sequence: TGTGCCAGCGGACAATCGGGGCCCGGGGAGCTGTTTTTT. It translates to CASGQSGPGELFF.

This sequence joins TRBV4-1 and TRBJ2-5; perhaps TRBD2 as D (5 bases). CDR3 length: 15 residues. The V end was cut by 4 bases, the J end by 5 bases, with 17 bases between. In germline, CDR1 is MGHRA, CDR2 YSYEKL. The CDR3 DNA follows: TGCGCCAGCAGCCCCCTGGACGCTCCGGGGGAGACCCAGTACTTC. It codes for CASSPLDAPGETQYF.

The chain couples TRBV6-6 to TRBJ1-1; TRBD1 might be the D (6 bases). The germline gives CDR1 MNHNY, CDR2 SVGAGI (reference sequence). V shed 5 bases and J shed 3 bases, with 13 bases lying between them. CDR3 length equals 14 residues. CDR3 sequence: CASSRSQGYTEAFF. DNA of the CDR3: TGTGCCAGCAGTAGATCACAGGGTTACACTGAAGCTTTCTTT.

The J gene is TRBJ2-7, the V gene TRBV6-6, with D unclear. The CDR3 runs 12 residues. V lost 2 bases and J 8 bases, leaving 10 bases between the germline ends. In germline, CDR1 is MNHNY, CDR2 SVGAGI (reference sequence). CDR3 DNA sequence: TGTGCCAGCAGTTACGAACCCGCCAAGCAGTACTTC. Amino acids: CASSYEPAKQYF.